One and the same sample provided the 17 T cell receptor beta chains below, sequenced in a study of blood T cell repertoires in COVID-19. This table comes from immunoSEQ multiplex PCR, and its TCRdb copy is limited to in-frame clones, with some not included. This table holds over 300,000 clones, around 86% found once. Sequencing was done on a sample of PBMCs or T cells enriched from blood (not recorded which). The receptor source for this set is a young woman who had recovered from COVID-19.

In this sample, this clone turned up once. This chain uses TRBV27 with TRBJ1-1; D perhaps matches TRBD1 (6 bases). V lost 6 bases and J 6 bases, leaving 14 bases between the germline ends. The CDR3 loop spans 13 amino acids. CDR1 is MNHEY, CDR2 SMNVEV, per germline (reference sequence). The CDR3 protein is CASRKTGLAEAFF. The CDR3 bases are TGTGCCAGCAGAAAAACAGGGCTAGCTGAAGCTTTCTTT.

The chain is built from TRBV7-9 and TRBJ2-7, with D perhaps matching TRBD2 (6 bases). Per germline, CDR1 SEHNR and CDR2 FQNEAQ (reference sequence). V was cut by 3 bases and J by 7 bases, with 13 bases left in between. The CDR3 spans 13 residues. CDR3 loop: CASSLGGTWEQYF. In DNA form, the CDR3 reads TGTGCCAGCAGCTTGGGCGGGACCTGGGAGCAGTACTTC. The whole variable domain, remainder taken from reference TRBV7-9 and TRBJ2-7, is DTGVSQNPRHKITKRGQNVTFRCDPISEHNRLYWYRQTLGQGPEFLTYFQNEAQLEKSRLLSDRFSAERPKGSFSTLEIQRTEQGDSAMYLCASSLGGTWEQYFGPGTRLTVT.

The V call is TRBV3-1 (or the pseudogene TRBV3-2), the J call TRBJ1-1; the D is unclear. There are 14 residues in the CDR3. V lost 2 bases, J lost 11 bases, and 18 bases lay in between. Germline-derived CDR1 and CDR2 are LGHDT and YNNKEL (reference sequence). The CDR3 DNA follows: TGTGCCAGCAGCCAAACAATCGGCGACGGGAATGCTTTCTTT. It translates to CASSQTIGDGNAFF.

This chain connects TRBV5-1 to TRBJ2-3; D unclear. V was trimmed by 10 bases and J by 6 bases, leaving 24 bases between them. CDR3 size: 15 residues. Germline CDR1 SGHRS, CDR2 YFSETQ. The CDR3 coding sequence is TGCGCCTCAACTCTCAGAGGCTCGTTTCTTGATACGCAGTATTTT. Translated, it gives CASTLRGSFLDTQYF. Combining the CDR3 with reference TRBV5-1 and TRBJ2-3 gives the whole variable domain KAGVTQTPRYLIKTRGQQVTLSCSPISGHRSVSWYQQTPGQGLQFLFEYFSETQRNKGNFPGRFSGRQFSNSRSEMNVSTLELGDSALYLCASTLRGSFLDTQYFGPGTRLTVL.

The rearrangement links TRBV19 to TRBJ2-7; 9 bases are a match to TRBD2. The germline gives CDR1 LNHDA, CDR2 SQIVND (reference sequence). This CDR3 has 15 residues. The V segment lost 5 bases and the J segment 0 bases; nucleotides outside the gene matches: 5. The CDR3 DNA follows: TGTGCCAGTAGTGTGACTAGCGGAAGCTCCTACGAGCAGTACTTC. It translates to CASSVTSGSSYEQYF.

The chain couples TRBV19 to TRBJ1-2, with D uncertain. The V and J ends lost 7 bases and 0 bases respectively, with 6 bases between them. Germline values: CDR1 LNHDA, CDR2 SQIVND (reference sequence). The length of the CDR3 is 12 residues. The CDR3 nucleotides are TGTGCCAGTATCAACTCTAACTATGGCTACACCTTC. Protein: CASINSNYGYTF.

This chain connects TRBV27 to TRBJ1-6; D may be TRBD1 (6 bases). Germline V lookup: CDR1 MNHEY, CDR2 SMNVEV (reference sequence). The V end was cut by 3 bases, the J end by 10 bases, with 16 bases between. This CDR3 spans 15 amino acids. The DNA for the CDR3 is TGTGCCAGCAGTTTTGCTACAGGGTTCCAATCACCCCTCCACTTT. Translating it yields CASSFATGFQSPLHF.

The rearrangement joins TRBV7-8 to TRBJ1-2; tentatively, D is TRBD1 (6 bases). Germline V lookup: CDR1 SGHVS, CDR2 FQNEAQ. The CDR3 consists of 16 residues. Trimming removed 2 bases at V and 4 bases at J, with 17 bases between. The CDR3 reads CASSLNRLGGGYGYTF. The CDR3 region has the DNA TGTGCCAGCAGCTTAAACCGTTTGGGAGGGGGCTATGGCTACACCTTC.

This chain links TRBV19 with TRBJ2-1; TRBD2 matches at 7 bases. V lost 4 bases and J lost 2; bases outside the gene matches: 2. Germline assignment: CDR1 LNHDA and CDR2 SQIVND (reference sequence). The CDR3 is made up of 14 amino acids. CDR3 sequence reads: CASSTGLAYNEQFF. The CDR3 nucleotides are TGTGCCAGTAGTACAGGACTAGCCTACAATGAGCAGTTCTTC.

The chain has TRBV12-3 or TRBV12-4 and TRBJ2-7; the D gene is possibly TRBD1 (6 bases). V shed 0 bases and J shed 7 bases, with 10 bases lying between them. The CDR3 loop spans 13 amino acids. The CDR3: CASSLAQGPEQYF. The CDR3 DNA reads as TGTGCCAGCAGTTTAGCGCAGGGGCCGGAGCAGTACTTC.

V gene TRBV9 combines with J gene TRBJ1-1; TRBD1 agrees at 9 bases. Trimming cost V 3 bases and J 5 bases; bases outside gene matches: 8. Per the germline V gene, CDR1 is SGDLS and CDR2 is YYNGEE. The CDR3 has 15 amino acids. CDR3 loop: CASSASGTGSTEAFF. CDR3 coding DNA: TGTGCCAGCAGCGCTTCCGGGACAGGGTCAACTGAAGCTTTCTTT.

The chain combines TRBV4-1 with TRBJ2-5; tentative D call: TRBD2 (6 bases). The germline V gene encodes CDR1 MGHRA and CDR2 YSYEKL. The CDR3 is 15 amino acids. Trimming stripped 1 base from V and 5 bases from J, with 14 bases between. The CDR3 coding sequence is TGCGCCAGCAGCCAAGGACCGGGGGTCGGTGAGACCCAGTACTTC. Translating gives CASSQGPGVGETQYF.

DNA of the CDR3: TGTGCCTGGAGTGTAGGCCCAGGTTCCTACGAGCAGTACTTC. Protein product: CAWSVGPGSYEQYF. The chain couples TRBV30 to TRBJ2-7; no reliable D call. V was shortened by 0 bases and J by 1 base, with 10 bases between the two germline ends. The CDR3 sequence is 14 residues long. Germline CDR1 is GTSNPN and CDR2 is SVGIG (reference sequence).

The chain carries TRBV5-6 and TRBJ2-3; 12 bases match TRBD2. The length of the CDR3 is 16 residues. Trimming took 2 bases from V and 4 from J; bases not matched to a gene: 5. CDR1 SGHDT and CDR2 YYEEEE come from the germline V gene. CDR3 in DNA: TGTGCCAGCAGCTTAAAACTAGCGGGGGGTGCAGATACGCAGTATTTT. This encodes CASSLKLAGGADTQYF.

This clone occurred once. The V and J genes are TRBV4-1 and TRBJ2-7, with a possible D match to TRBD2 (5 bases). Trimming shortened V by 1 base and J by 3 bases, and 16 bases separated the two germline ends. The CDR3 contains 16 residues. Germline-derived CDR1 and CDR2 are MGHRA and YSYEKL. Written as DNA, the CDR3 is TGCGCCAGCAGCCAAGGAGGGCGGCGGGCCATCTACGAGCAGTACTTC. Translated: CASSQGGRRAIYEQYF.

The CDR3 protein is CASSPGRQGYYEQYF. Here the CDR3 DNA reads TGTGCCAGCTCACCAGGGCGACAGGGTTACTACGAGCAGTACTTC. The chain carries TRBV18 and TRBJ2-7; TRBD1 aligns across 7 bases. The germline V gene has CDR1 KGHSH and CDR2 LQKENI. V trimming: 2 bases; J trimming: 3 bases; junction bases outside the gene matches: 7. The CDR3 length is 15 residues.

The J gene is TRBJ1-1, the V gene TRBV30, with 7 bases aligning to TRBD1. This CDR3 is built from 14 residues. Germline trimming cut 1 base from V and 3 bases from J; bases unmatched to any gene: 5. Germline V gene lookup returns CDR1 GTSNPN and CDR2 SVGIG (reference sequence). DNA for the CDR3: TGTGCCTGGAGTGCTATTGACAGGGACACTGAAGCTTTCTTT. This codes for CAWSAIDRDTEAFF. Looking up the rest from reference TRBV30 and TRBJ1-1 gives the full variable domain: SQTIHQWPATLVQPVGSPLSLECTVEGTSNPNLYWYRQAAGRGLQLLFYSVGIGQISSEVPQNLSASRPQDRQFILSSKKLLLSDSGFYLCAWSAIDRDTEAFFGQGTRLTVV.